These T cell receptor beta chains were read from a single sample in a study of cytomegalovirus exposure and HLA in healthy donors. Profiled with immunoSEQ multiplex PCR; TCRdb holds only in-frame clones, not every one. The sample carries about 210,000 clones, about 85% recorded once. The source material was PBMCs. All receptors derive from a girl between 2 and 10 years old in good health and CMV-seronegative. Both conserved end residues are part of each CDR3. Fields, in order: J gene, clone size, V gene, D gene, CDR3 DNA, CDR3 protein. D genes are given only for firm matches. Part of the rows lack a size; the others show once, few, many or a class for expanded clones.

j_gene: TRBJ1-1
abundance: .
v_gene: TRBV5-4
d_gene: .
CDR3nt: TGTGCCAGCAGCTTGAAGGGGCACGGGAACACTGAAGCTTTCTTT
CDR3aa: CASSLKGHGNTEAFF

j_gene: TRBJ2-1
abundance: .
v_gene: TRBV9
d_gene: .
CDR3nt: TGTGCCAGCAGCGTAGGCCAGTACAATGAGCAGTTCTTC
CDR3aa: CASSVGQYNEQFF

j_gene: TRBJ1-1
abundance: once
v_gene: TRBV1
d_gene: .
CDR3nt: TGCACCAGCAGCCTACAGATCATGAACACTGAAGCTTTCTTT
CDR3aa: CTSSLQIMNTEAFF

j_gene: TRBJ2-5
abundance: .
v_gene: TRBV5-1
d_gene: TRBD2
CDR3nt: TGCGCCAGCAGCGTGGGGACTAGCGGGAGGGGTTACCAAGAGACCCAGTACTTC
CDR3aa: CASSVGTSGRGYQETQYF

j_gene: TRBJ2-1
abundance: .
v_gene: TRBV21-1
d_gene: .
CDR3nt: TGTGCCAGCAGCAAAGGGACATACAATGAGCAGTTCTTC
CDR3aa: CASSKGTYNEQFF

j_gene: TRBJ1-1
abundance: few
v_gene: TRBV7-6
d_gene: .
CDR3nt: TGTGCCAGCAGCCCATTAGGGGGATTGGACTTAGGAGCTTTCTTT
CDR3aa: CASSPLGGLDLGAFF

j_gene: TRBJ1-1
abundance: .
v_gene: TRBV5-1
d_gene: TRBD1
CDR3nt: TGCGCCAGCAGCTTACGACAGGGGGTGATAAGGAACACTGAAGCTTTCTTT
CDR3aa: CASSLRQGVIRNTEAFF

j_gene: TRBJ1-1
abundance: .
v_gene: TRBV2
d_gene: .
CDR3nt: TGTGCCAGCAAAGGGGCCTCTCCCCTAGAAGCTTTCTTT
CDR3aa: CASKGASPLEAFF

j_gene: TRBJ2-1
abundance: .
v_gene: TRBV10-1
d_gene: .
CDR3nt: TGCGCCAGCAGTGGACGCCGGAGCTCCTACAATGAGCAGTTCTTC
CDR3aa: CASSGRRSSYNEQFF

j_gene: TRBJ1-2
abundance: .
v_gene: TRBV6-5
d_gene: .
CDR3nt: TGTGCCAGCAGCCTCACAGGGAACTATGGCTACACCTTC
CDR3aa: CASSLTGNYGYTF

j_gene: TRBJ2-3
abundance: .
v_gene: TRBV9
d_gene: TRBD2
CDR3nt: TGTGCCAGCAGCTTCCCAGCGGGGGGGCCAGATACGCAGTATTTT
CDR3aa: CASSFPAGGPDTQYF

j_gene: TRBJ2-7
abundance: few
v_gene: TRBV19
d_gene: TRBD1
CDR3nt: TGTGCCAGTAGTGTAACCGGGACAGGGCTATACGAGCAGTACTTC
CDR3aa: CASSVTGTGLYEQYF

j_gene: TRBJ1-4
abundance: few
v_gene: TRBV19
d_gene: .
CDR3nt: TGTGCCAGTAGTGAGCGGGGGGCCGGGGGTGAAAAACTGTTTTTT
CDR3aa: CASSERGAGGEKLFF

j_gene: TRBJ2-7
abundance: .
v_gene: TRBV11-2
d_gene: .
CDR3nt: TGTGCCAGCAGCTTCCACTACGAGCAGTACTTC
CDR3aa: CASSFHYEQYF

j_gene: TRBJ2-5
abundance: .
v_gene: TRBV2
d_gene: TRBD2
CDR3nt: TGTGCCAGCAGTGAAGACGGGGGGAAGGGGACCCAGTACTTC
CDR3aa: CASSEDGGKGTQYF

j_gene: TRBJ1-2
abundance: .
v_gene: TRBV9
d_gene: TRBD1
CDR3nt: TGTGCCAGCAGCGGTAGAAACAGCGACAGGGGCTATGGCTACACCTTC
CDR3aa: CASSGRNSDRGYGYTF

j_gene: TRBJ2-7
abundance: few
v_gene: TRBV4-2
d_gene: .
CDR3nt: TGTGCCAGCAGCCAAGTGTCCGGGGTCTCCTACGAGCAGTACTTC
CDR3aa: CASSQVSGVSYEQYF

j_gene: TRBJ2-7
abundance: .
v_gene: TRBV19
d_gene: .
CDR3nt: TGTGCCAGTAGTGACAGGAGTCTTGACGAGCAGTACTTC
CDR3aa: CASSDRSLDEQYF

j_gene: TRBJ2-2
abundance: once
v_gene: TRBV4-1
d_gene: TRBD1
CDR3nt: TGCGCCAGCAGCCAACGAACGGGGACAGGGCTTATTTTCATAAACACCGGGGAGCTGTTTTTT
CDR3aa: CASSQRTGTGLIFINTGELFF

j_gene: TRBJ2-1
abundance: .
v_gene: TRBV27
d_gene: .
CDR3nt: TGTGCCAGCAGTACATACAATGAGCAGTTCTTC
CDR3aa: CASSTYNEQFF

j_gene: TRBJ2-5
abundance: .
v_gene: TRBV29-1
d_gene: .
CDR3nt: TGCAGCGTCGGTAGCCGAGGGGGTTTGGAGACCCAGTACTTC
CDR3aa: CSVGSRGGLETQYF

j_gene: TRBJ2-3
abundance: .
v_gene: TRBV25-1
d_gene: TRBD2
CDR3nt: TGTGCCAGCAGTGAGAAGATACTAGCGGGCCGGGCCACAGATACGCAGTATTTT
CDR3aa: CASSEKILAGRATDTQYF

j_gene: TRBJ2-7
abundance: few
v_gene: TRBV30
d_gene: TRBD1
CDR3nt: TGTGCCTGGAGTCGACAGGGCACTACGAGGCAGTACTTC
CDR3aa: CAWSRQGTTRQYF

j_gene: TRBJ2-5
abundance: .
v_gene: TRBV19
d_gene: TRBD2
CDR3nt: TGTGCCAGTAGTATTTTGGCTAGCGGGGTCCAAGAGACCCAGTACTTC
CDR3aa: CASSILASGVQETQYF

j_gene: TRBJ2-1
abundance: .
v_gene: TRBV7-6
d_gene: .
CDR3nt: TGTGCCAGCAGCTTAAATGTGCGGGATGAGCAGTTCTTC
CDR3aa: CASSLNVRDEQFF

j_gene: TRBJ1-5
abundance: .
v_gene: TRBV5-1
d_gene: TRBD1
CDR3nt: TGCGCCAGCAGCTTGGGCGGGACAGGGGGCGATCAGCCCCAGCATTTT
CDR3aa: CASSLGGTGGDQPQHF

j_gene: TRBJ2-3
abundance: .
v_gene: TRBV5-1
d_gene: TRBD1
CDR3nt: TGCGCCAGCAGCTTGCGGGACAGGGGGTGGGCAGATACGCAGTATTTT
CDR3aa: CASSLRDRGWADTQYF

j_gene: TRBJ2-7
abundance: once
v_gene: TRBV12-5
d_gene: TRBD2
CDR3nt: TGTGCTAGTGGCCTTATAGCGGGGGGGTTTATCTACGAGCAGTACTTC
CDR3aa: CASGLIAGGFIYEQYF